This is a list of T cell receptor beta chains from one sample in a study of control samples from healthy donors and cancer patients. This table comes from immunoSEQ multiplex PCR, and its TCRdb copy is limited to in-frame clones, with some not included. The data contain more than 60,000 clones, about 90% of them singletons. The source material was PBMCs. The source is a man aged 55 to 70 with colorectal cancer. Each CDR3 is given with its conserved first and last residue. The D gene is left open where the match is weak. Size is stated for part of the rows, as once, few or many counts, or as a class when the clone is expanded.

length: 17; J: TRBJ2-7; size: -; D: TRBD2; V: TRBV7-2; DNA: TGTGCCAGCAGCTTAGGGGATAGCGGGGGGAGCTCCTACGAGCAGTACTTC; CDR3: CASSLGDSGGSSYEQYF
length: 15; J: TRBJ2-3; size: -; D: TRBD2; V: TRBV9; DNA: TGTGCCAGCAGCGTAGGGGGGCTAGCGGGAGATACGCAGTATTTT; CDR3: CASSVGGLAGDTQYF
length: 17; J: TRBJ1-5; size: -; D: TRBD1; V: TRBV3-1/TRBV3-2; DNA: TGTGCCAGCAGCCAAGCGGGGACAGGGGGGTTATCTCAGCCCCAGCATTTT; CDR3: CASSQAGTGGLSQPQHF
length: 14; J: TRBJ2-3; size: -; D: TRBD2; V: TRBV7-6; DNA: TGTGCCAGCAGCAGGACTAGCGTCACAGATACGCAGTATTTT; CDR3: CASSRTSVTDTQYF
length: 13; J: TRBJ1-6; size: -; D: -; V: TRBV5-4; DNA: TGTGCCAGCAGCTTGTTTGAACGTTCACCCCTCCACTTT; CDR3: CASSLFERSPLHF
length: 17; J: TRBJ2-1; size: once; D: TRBD1; V: TRBV4-1; DNA: TGCGCCAGCAGCCCGACCTCCAGGGGGAAGTCGCGCGATGAGCAGTTCTTC; CDR3: CASSPTSRGKSRDEQFF
length: 14; J: TRBJ2-3; size: -; D: -; V: TRBV27; DNA: TGTGCCAGCAGTTTATTGCCCTACACAGATACGCAGTATTTT; CDR3: CASSLLPYTDTQYF
length: 15; J: TRBJ2-7; size: -; D: TRBD2; V: TRBV7-9; DNA: TGTGCCAGCAGCTTAGGTAGCGGGGGGGTGTACGAGCAGTACTTC; CDR3: CASSLGSGGVYEQYF
length: 16; J: TRBJ2-2; size: -; D: -; V: TRBV28; DNA: TGTGCCAGCATCTCCCTTGGGCAGGCGTACACCGGGGAGCTGTTTTTT; CDR3: CASISLGQAYTGELFF
length: 15; J: TRBJ2-1; size: -; D: -; V: TRBV27; DNA: TGTGCCAGCAGTTCCAGGGGGGGCTCGTACAATGAGCAGTTCTTC; CDR3: CASSSRGGSYNEQFF
length: 16; J: TRBJ2-7; size: once; D: -; V: TRBV5-5; DNA: TGTGCCAGCAGCTTGGAGGGGGGAGGGGGCGCGTACGAGCAGTACTTC; CDR3: CASSLEGGGGAYEQYF
length: 14; J: TRBJ2-2; size: -; D: -; V: TRBV7-3; DNA: TGTGCCAGCAGCGCCACAACAGTTACCGGGGAGCTGTTTTTT; CDR3: CASSATTVTGELFF
length: 15; J: TRBJ1-1; size: -; D: TRBD1; V: TRBV30; DNA: TGTGCCTGGAGTGCTCCACGACAGGGGGCACTGGAAGCTTTCTTT; CDR3: CAWSAPRQGALEAFF
length: 15; J: TRBJ1-4; size: -; D: TRBD1; V: TRBV15; DNA: TGTGCCACCAGCAGAGATTGGCAGGGGGCGGGAAAACTGTTTTTT; CDR3: CATSRDWQGAGKLFF
length: 15; J: TRBJ2-1; size: -; D: TRBD1; V: TRBV15; DNA: TGTGCCACCAGCGCCCCGGGACAGGGTTTGAATGAGCAGTTCTTC; CDR3: CATSAPGQGLNEQFF
length: 14; J: TRBJ1-4; size: -; D: -; V: TRBV28; DNA: TGTGCCAGCAGTTTAACAGGGAGGTTCGAAAAACTGTTTTTT; CDR3: CASSLTGRFEKLFF
length: 14; J: TRBJ2-2; size: -; D: TRBD2; V: TRBV5-4; DNA: TGTGCCAGCAGCTTCAAGGCTAGCGGGGGGGCAGGAGTTTTT; CDR3: CASSFKASGGAGVF
length: 13; J: TRBJ1-2; size: -; D: TRBD1; V: TRBV29-1; DNA: TGCAGCGTTGTTGGACAGGGAAGCTATGGCTACACCTTC; CDR3: CSVVGQGSYGYTF
length: 14; J: TRBJ1-1; size: -; D: -; V: TRBV30; DNA: TGTGCCTGGAGCGTGCTCAACAAGGGCACTGAAGCTTTCTTT; CDR3: CAWSVLNKGTEAFF
length: 13; J: TRBJ1-2; size: -; D: -; V: TRBV30; DNA: TGTGCCTGGAGCCGCGACGGCAACTATGGCTACACCTTC; CDR3: CAWSRDGNYGYTF
length: 14; J: TRBJ2-3; size: -; D: -; V: TRBV6-5; DNA: TGTGCCAGCATCAGGACAGGAGGGACAGATACGCAGTATTTT; CDR3: CASIRTGGTDTQYF
length: 11; J: TRBJ2-3; size: -; D: -; V: TRBV30; DNA: TGTGCCTGGGGACGGGGAGATACGCAGTATTTT; CDR3: CAWGRGDTQYF
length: 14; J: TRBJ2-7; size: -; D: -; V: TRBV4-3; DNA: TGCGCCAGCAGCCAATCCCGACTAGCCTACGAGCAGTACTTC; CDR3: CASSQSRLAYEQYF
length: 15; J: TRBJ2-7; size: -; D: TRBD1; V: TRBV27; DNA: TGTGCCAGCAGTTTTGCTGGACAGGGGCTAAGCGAGCAGTACTTC; CDR3: CASSFAGQGLSEQYF
length: 16; J: TRBJ2-1; size: -; D: TRBD2; V: TRBV4-1; DNA: TGCGCCAGCAGCAACAGACTAGCGGGGAGAGACAATGAGCAGTTCTTC; CDR3: CASSNRLAGRDNEQFF
length: 17; J: TRBJ2-1; size: -; D: TRBD2; V: TRBV4-1; DNA: TGCGCCAGCAGCCAAGATCCGTCGGCGGGGGTGAAAAATGAGCAGTTCTTC; CDR3: CASSQDPSAGVKNEQFF
length: 14; J: TRBJ1-5; size: -; D: TRBD1; V: TRBV28; DNA: TGTGCCAGCAGAGTACAGGGGGTGTATCAGCCCCAGCATTTT; CDR3: CASRVQGVYQPQHF
length: 18; J: TRBJ1-6; size: -; D: -; V: TRBV4-2; DNA: TGTGCCAGCAGCCAAGGGGGGGCCGGAGCGGGGTTTAATTCACCCCTCCACTTT; CDR3: CASSQGGAGAGFNSPLHF
length: 18; J: TRBJ2-6; size: -; D: TRBD2; V: TRBV3-1/TRBV3-2; DNA: TGTGCCAGCAGCCAAGGCCTAGCGGGGGTATCTGGGGCCAACGTCCTGACTTTC; CDR3: CASSQGLAGVSGANVLTF
length: 11; J: TRBJ1-2; size: -; D: TRBD1; V: TRBV29-1; DNA: TGCAGCGTGGGACAGGGGGATGGCTACACCTTC; CDR3: CSVGQGDGYTF
length: 16; J: TRBJ2-5; size: few; D: TRBD2; V: TRBV7-9; DNA: TGTGCCAGCAGCCATAGCGGGGGGGCTGGAGGGGAGACCCAGTACTTC; CDR3: CASSHSGGAGGETQYF
length: 15; J: TRBJ1-4; size: -; D: -; V: TRBV6-5; DNA: TGTGCCAGCAGTAACGGGGGCCGGGCTAATGAAAAACTGTTTTTT; CDR3: CASSNGGRANEKLFF
length: 14; J: TRBJ1-6; size: -; D: -; V: TRBV29-1; DNA: TGCAACGGACACCTTCCGGGTAGTAATTCACCCCTCCACTTT; CDR3: CNGHLPGSNSPLHF
length: 15; J: TRBJ1-3; size: -; D: TRBD1; V: TRBV7-6; DNA: TGTGCCAGCAGCGGCGACAGGGTTTCTGGAAACACCATATATTTT; CDR3: CASSGDRVSGNTIYF
length: 16; J: TRBJ2-5; size: -; D: TRBD2; V: TRBV3-1/TRBV3-2; DNA: TGTGCCAGCAGCCAAGTAAGCGGGGGGTTCTCGGAGACCCAGTACTTC; CDR3: CASSQVSGGFSETQYF
length: 14; J: TRBJ1-1; size: -; D: -; V: TRBV5-6; DNA: TGTGCCAGCAGCTATGGGGTCGGGAACACTGAAGCTTTCTTT; CDR3: CASSYGVGNTEAFF
length: 12; J: TRBJ1-2; size: once; D: -; V: TRBV3-1/TRBV3-2; DNA: TGTGCCAGCAGCCCTGGACCGGATGGCTACACCTTC; CDR3: CASSPGPDGYTF
length: 19; J: TRBJ2-2; size: -; D: -; V: TRBV28; DNA: TGTGCCAGCAGAACTATCCCCCCTGGGCCAGCACCGAACACCGGGGAGCTGTTTTTT; CDR3: CASRTIPPGPAPNTGELFF
length: 14; J: TRBJ2-5; size: once; D: -; V: TRBV7-2; DNA: TGTGCCAGCAGCTCAGTTACGTACCAAGAGACCCAGTACTTC; CDR3: CASSSVTYQETQYF
length: 12; J: TRBJ1-1; size: -; D: -; V: TRBV11-2; DNA: TGTGCCAGCAGCCCTAGGGAGACTGAAGCTTTCTTT; CDR3: CASSPRETEAFF
length: 15; J: TRBJ1-5; size: once; D: -; V: TRBV30; DNA: TGTGCCTGGACCCCCACAGGTAATAGCAATCAGCCCCAGCATTTT; CDR3: CAWTPTGNSNQPQHF
length: 12; J: TRBJ2-1; size: -; D: -; V: TRBV7-7; DNA: TGTGCCAGCAGCCAGGGAAAGGGTGAGCAGTTCTTC; CDR3: CASSQGKGEQFF
length: 14; J: TRBJ1-1; size: -; D: -; V: TRBV18; DNA: TGTGCCAGCTCACCAAGGGCAGGGGTTCCTGAAGCTTTCTTT; CDR3: CASSPRAGVPEAFF
length: 12; J: TRBJ1-2; size: -; D: -; V: TRBV2; DNA: TGTGCCAGCAGTCCCGCTGGGGGTGGCTACACCTTC; CDR3: CASSPAGGGYTF
length: 15; J: TRBJ1-4; size: -; D: -; V: TRBV7-9; DNA: TGTGCCAGCAGCGTAGGGGTCCCAACTAATGAAAAACTGTTTTTT; CDR3: CASSVGVPTNEKLFF
length: 14; J: TRBJ2-7; size: -; D: -; V: TRBV4-2; DNA: TGTGCCAGCAGCCCGGACGGGGGCTCCTACGAGCAGTACTTC; CDR3: CASSPDGGSYEQYF
length: 13; J: TRBJ2-5; size: -; D: -; V: TRBV3-1/TRBV3-2; DNA: TGTGCCAGCAGCCAAGAGAACCAAGAGACCCAGTACTTC; CDR3: CASSQENQETQYF
length: 15; J: TRBJ2-7; size: -; D: TRBD1; V: TRBV19; DNA: TGTGCCAGTAGTGCCGGACAGGGGCTAACCTACGAGCAGTACTTC; CDR3: CASSAGQGLTYEQYF
length: 14; J: TRBJ1-2; size: -; D: -; V: TRBV2; DNA: TGTGCCAGCAGCCTTGAGCCAGGGGTCGGTGGCTACACCTTC; CDR3: CASSLEPGVGGYTF
length: 14; J: TRBJ2-7; size: -; D: -; V: TRBV7-9; DNA: TGTGCCAGCAGCCCAAGTGGAGGGACCTACGAGCAGTACTTC; CDR3: CASSPSGGTYEQYF
length: 16; J: TRBJ1-5; size: -; D: -; V: TRBV6-1; DNA: TGTGCCAGCAGTGAAAGTCTGGCGACCAGGGATCAGCCCCAGCATTTT; CDR3: CASSESLATRDQPQHF
length: 17; J: TRBJ2-3; size: -; D: -; V: TRBV30; DNA: TGTGCCTGGAGTGTACTAAGGGGCTCCCCAAGGACAGATACGCAGTATTTT; CDR3: CAWSVLRGSPRTDTQYF
length: 14; J: TRBJ2-1; size: -; D: -; V: TRBV10-3; DNA: TGTGCCATCAGTGCGGTGAAACCGGGCAATGAGCAGTTCTTC; CDR3: CAISAVKPGNEQFF
length: 16; J: TRBJ2-2; size: -; D: -; V: TRBV7-3; DNA: TGTGCCAGCAGCCCGATGGGGCCATCGAACACCGGGGAGCTGTTTTTT; CDR3: CASSPMGPSNTGELFF
length: 16; J: TRBJ2-2; size: -; D: -; V: TRBV18; DNA: TGTGCCAGCAGCCAGACGCGGGGTACTGGCGCCGGGGAGCTGTTTTTT; CDR3: CASSQTRGTGAGELFF
length: 15; J: TRBJ1-4; size: -; D: -; V: TRBV15; DNA: TGTGCCACCAGCAGAGAGGGGGGGGTTAATGAAAAACTGTTTTTT; CDR3: CATSREGGVNEKLFF
length: 14; J: TRBJ2-7; size: -; D: TRBD2; V: TRBV7-7; DNA: TGTGCCAGCAGCCCTCAGCGGGATTCCTACGAGCAGTACTTC; CDR3: CASSPQRDSYEQYF